This is a list of T cell receptor beta chains from one sample in a study of T cell responses to AZD1222 COVID-19 vaccine. Using immunoSEQ multiplex PCR, the repertoire was profiled, and TCRdb retains in-frame clones only, with some absent. The sample holds roughly 150,000 clones, 85% to 95% seen once. This specimen was peripheral blood, taken 28 days after the second AZD1222 dose. The receptors were sampled from an adult who received the AZD1222 COVID-19 vaccine. The CDR3 runs from the conserved cysteine through the conserved F or W. The D gene is left open where the match is weak. For some rows the clone size is stated as once, few or many, or as a class when expanded; others skip it.

clone_size: NA
j_call: TRBJ1-1
v_call: TRBV7-9
d_call: NA
cdr3_nt: TGTGCCAGCAGCTTTGAAGGGACTGAAGCTTTCTTT
cdr3_aa: CASSFEGTEAFF

clone_size: NA
j_call: TRBJ2-1
v_call: TRBV2
d_call: NA
cdr3_nt: TGTGCCAGCCAGAGCGACAGGGCTAGCGGCGATGAGCAGTTCTTC
cdr3_aa: CASQSDRASGDEQFF

clone_size: NA
j_call: TRBJ2-1
v_call: TRBV10-2
d_call: TRBD1
cdr3_nt: TGCGCCAGCGGCGAGACAGGGGACTTGGATGAGCAGTTCTTC
cdr3_aa: CASGETGDLDEQFF

clone_size: once
j_call: TRBJ1-1
v_call: TRBV13
d_call: NA
cdr3_nt: TGTGCCAGCAGCCAGGGGTGGACAAGGGGTATCATGAACACTGAAGCTTTCTTT
cdr3_aa: CASSQGWTRGIMNTEAFF

clone_size: NA
j_call: TRBJ1-5
v_call: TRBV5-1
d_call: TRBD1
cdr3_nt: TGCGCCAGCAGCTTGGACAGGGGCGTCAGCAATCAGCCCCAGCATTTT
cdr3_aa: CASSLDRGVSNQPQHF

clone_size: once
j_call: TRBJ1-1
v_call: TRBV6-5
d_call: NA
cdr3_nt: TGTGCGACCGGTGGCCAGGGTCTATCTGAAGCTTTCTTT
cdr3_aa: CATGGQGLSEAFF

clone_size: NA
j_call: TRBJ1-2
v_call: TRBV27
d_call: NA
cdr3_nt: TGTGCCAGCACCTTTGCGACGGATCCGAATGGCTACACCTTC
cdr3_aa: CASTFATDPNGYTF

clone_size: NA
j_call: TRBJ1-1
v_call: TRBV18
d_call: NA
cdr3_nt: TGTGCCAGCTCACCGACGGACGGGAACACTGAAGCTTTCTTT
cdr3_aa: CASSPTDGNTEAFF

clone_size: NA
j_call: TRBJ2-7
v_call: TRBV18
d_call: TRBD2
cdr3_nt: TGTGCCAGCTCACCACCCGGTCTAGCGGGAGGATACGAGCAGTACTTC
cdr3_aa: CASSPPGLAGGYEQYF

clone_size: NA
j_call: TRBJ1-2
v_call: TRBV2
d_call: NA
cdr3_nt: TGTGCCAGCAGTGATTTCGTTCGGTTCTATGGCTACACCTTC
cdr3_aa: CASSDFVRFYGYTF

clone_size: NA
j_call: TRBJ1-2
v_call: TRBV5-4
d_call: NA
cdr3_nt: TGTGCCAGCAGCTCGGAAGGTCCTAACTATGGCTACACCTTC
cdr3_aa: CASSSEGPNYGYTF

clone_size: NA
j_call: TRBJ1-1
v_call: TRBV4-2
d_call: NA
cdr3_nt: TGTGCCAGCAGTGTAGGGTTGACTGAAGCTTTCTTT
cdr3_aa: CASSVGLTEAFF

clone_size: NA
j_call: TRBJ2-3
v_call: TRBV7-2
d_call: NA
cdr3_nt: TGTGCCAGCAGCTTAGTCAACACAGATACGCAGTATTTT
cdr3_aa: CASSLVNTDTQYF

clone_size: NA
j_call: TRBJ1-1
v_call: TRBV11-1
d_call: NA
cdr3_nt: TGTGCCAGCAGAGGCTGGATGAACACTGAAGCTTTCTTT
cdr3_aa: CASRGWMNTEAFF

clone_size: NA
j_call: TRBJ1-5
v_call: TRBV5-1
d_call: NA
cdr3_nt: TGCGCCAGCAGCTTAACACCGGGCCCCAATCAGCCCCAGCATTTT
cdr3_aa: CASSLTPGPNQPQHF

clone_size: NA
j_call: TRBJ1-2
v_call: TRBV10-3
d_call: NA
cdr3_nt: TGTGCCATCAGTGAGACCCGGGACAAACATTACTATGGCTACACCTTC
cdr3_aa: CAISETRDKHYYGYTF

clone_size: NA
j_call: TRBJ1-2
v_call: TRBV19
d_call: NA
cdr3_nt: TGTGCCAGTAGTATTGGACAGCCACACGGCTACACCTTC
cdr3_aa: CASSIGQPHGYTF

clone_size: NA
j_call: TRBJ2-5
v_call: TRBV7-3
d_call: TRBD1
cdr3_nt: TGTGCCAGCAGCTTAAGCAGCTGGACAGGGATCCAAGAGACCCAGTACTTC
cdr3_aa: CASSLSSWTGIQETQYF

clone_size: NA
j_call: TRBJ2-1
v_call: TRBV11-3
d_call: TRBD2
cdr3_nt: TGTGCCAGCAGCTTAGGGCGCGGGAGAGGTGACAATGAGCAGTTCTTC
cdr3_aa: CASSLGRGRGDNEQFF

clone_size: NA
j_call: TRBJ1-1
v_call: TRBV7-2
d_call: NA
cdr3_nt: TGTGCCAGCAGCTTAGGACGGTCGAACACTGAAGCTTTCTTT
cdr3_aa: CASSLGRSNTEAFF

clone_size: NA
j_call: TRBJ2-2
v_call: TRBV7-8
d_call: NA
cdr3_nt: TGTGCCAGCAGGGAACGAAGCGGGGAGCTGTTTTTT
cdr3_aa: CASRERSGELFF

clone_size: NA
j_call: TRBJ1-2
v_call: TRBV19
d_call: NA
cdr3_nt: TGTGCCAGTAGTATTGGCGGAAGCTATGGCTACACCTTC
cdr3_aa: CASSIGGSYGYTF

clone_size: NA
j_call: TRBJ1-1
v_call: TRBV24-1
d_call: NA
cdr3_nt: TGTGCCACTCACCCCAGCGCGAACACTGAAGCTTTCTTT
cdr3_aa: CATHPSANTEAFF

clone_size: NA
j_call: TRBJ1-1
v_call: TRBV24-1
d_call: NA
cdr3_nt: TGTGCCACCAGTTCAGAGCGGAACACTGAAGCTTTCTTT
cdr3_aa: CATSSERNTEAFF

clone_size: NA
j_call: TRBJ2-1
v_call: TRBV4-1
d_call: NA
cdr3_nt: TGCGCCAGCAGCATGGGAGGGGGCTCCTACAATGAGCAGTTCTTC
cdr3_aa: CASSMGGGSYNEQFF

clone_size: NA
j_call: TRBJ2-7
v_call: TRBV6-6
d_call: NA
cdr3_nt: TGTGCCAGCAGTCAGGAAAACGAACTAGTTGCGAAGGGATACGAGCAGTACTTC
cdr3_aa: CASSQENELVAKGYEQYF

clone_size: NA
j_call: TRBJ1-2
v_call: TRBV6-6
d_call: NA
cdr3_nt: TGTGCCAGCAGTCCCTCGGGGGCGTTGCACGCTAACTATGGCTACACCTTC
cdr3_aa: CASSPSGALHANYGYTF

clone_size: NA
j_call: TRBJ2-7
v_call: TRBV11-3
d_call: NA
cdr3_nt: TGTGCCAGCAGCGCCGGAGCTTTAGGTGAGCAGTACTTC
cdr3_aa: CASSAGALGEQYF

clone_size: NA
j_call: TRBJ1-4
v_call: TRBV4-2
d_call: TRBD1
cdr3_nt: TGTGCCAGCAGCCAAGATAACGGACAGGGGATTAATGAAAAACTGTTTTTT
cdr3_aa: CASSQDNGQGINEKLFF

clone_size: NA
j_call: TRBJ1-3
v_call: TRBV5-5
d_call: NA
cdr3_nt: TGTGCCAGCAGCTTGAATCGTGTCTCTGGAAACACCATATATTTT
cdr3_aa: CASSLNRVSGNTIYF

clone_size: once
j_call: TRBJ2-3
v_call: TRBV27
d_call: NA
cdr3_nt: TGTGCCAGCAGTTCATTCACAGATACGCAGTATTTT
cdr3_aa: CASSSFTDTQYF

clone_size: NA
j_call: TRBJ1-1
v_call: TRBV10-2
d_call: NA
cdr3_nt: TGCGCCAGCAGGAGGGACCTTATGAACACTGAAGCTTTCTTT
cdr3_aa: CASRRDLMNTEAFF

clone_size: NA
j_call: TRBJ1-5
v_call: TRBV5-1
d_call: TRBD1
cdr3_nt: TGCGCCAGCAGCTTTGACAGGGATCAGCCCCAGCATTTT
cdr3_aa: CASSFDRDQPQHF

clone_size: NA
j_call: TRBJ1-5
v_call: TRBV6-5
d_call: TRBD1
cdr3_nt: TGTGCCAGCAGTACCGAAGGACAGGGGGTAGGGCCCCAGCATTTT
cdr3_aa: CASSTEGQGVGPQHF

clone_size: NA
j_call: TRBJ2-2
v_call: TRBV6-4
d_call: NA
cdr3_nt: TGTGCCAGCAGTCGGGGGTCGAACACCGGGGAGCTGTTTTTT
cdr3_aa: CASSRGSNTGELFF

clone_size: once
j_call: TRBJ2-3
v_call: TRBV20-1
d_call: NA
cdr3_nt: TGCAGTGCTGTTACCGGTACGCAGTATTTT
cdr3_aa: CSAVTGTQYF

clone_size: NA
j_call: TRBJ2-2
v_call: TRBV24-1
d_call: NA
cdr3_nt: TGTGCCACCAGCCCCGGGGGCCCCGGGGAGCTGTTTTTT
cdr3_aa: CATSPGGPGELFF

clone_size: NA
j_call: TRBJ1-6
v_call: TRBV3-1/TRBV3-2
d_call: TRBD1
cdr3_nt: TGTGCCAGCAGCCAAGGTATCGGGACAGGGGTATACAATTCACCCCTCCACTTT
cdr3_aa: CASSQGIGTGVYNSPLHF

clone_size: NA
j_call: TRBJ1-6
v_call: TRBV6-5
d_call: NA
cdr3_nt: TGTGCCAGCAGGTGGACTTATAATTCACCCCTCCACTTT
cdr3_aa: CASRWTYNSPLHF

clone_size: NA
j_call: TRBJ1-6
v_call: TRBV30
d_call: NA
cdr3_nt: TGTGCCTGGAGTGTACGCCAGGGGAGATCACCCCTCCACTTT
cdr3_aa: CAWSVRQGRSPLHF

clone_size: NA
j_call: TRBJ2-1
v_call: TRBV10-1
d_call: NA
cdr3_nt: TGCGCCAGCAGTTCGACTACCTGGGATGAGCAGTTCTTC
cdr3_aa: CASSSTTWDEQFF

clone_size: few
j_call: TRBJ2-3
v_call: TRBV11-3
d_call: NA
cdr3_nt: TGTGCCAGCAGCCCAGGGGGGGGGTCCACAGATACGCAGTATTTT
cdr3_aa: CASSPGGGSTDTQYF

clone_size: NA
j_call: TRBJ2-1
v_call: TRBV2
d_call: NA
cdr3_nt: TGTGCCAGCAGTGAAAAGCCAGGGGCCTACAATGAGCAGTTCTTC
cdr3_aa: CASSEKPGAYNEQFF

clone_size: NA
j_call: TRBJ1-2
v_call: TRBV24-1
d_call: TRBD1
cdr3_nt: TGTGCCACCAGTGACACGGGACAGAGGTATGGCTACACCTTC
cdr3_aa: CATSDTGQRYGYTF

clone_size: once
j_call: TRBJ1-2
v_call: TRBV10-1
d_call: NA
cdr3_nt: TGCGCCAGCAGTGAGTCAGGGAACTATGGCTACACCTTC
cdr3_aa: CASSESGNYGYTF

clone_size: NA
j_call: TRBJ1-1
v_call: TRBV7-9
d_call: TRBD1
cdr3_nt: TGTGCCAGCAGCTCAACGAGGGACAGTATTAACACTGAAGCTTTCTTT
cdr3_aa: CASSSTRDSINTEAFF

clone_size: once
j_call: TRBJ2-1
v_call: TRBV5-1
d_call: NA
cdr3_nt: TGCGCCAGCAGCCTACACAATGAGCAGTTCTTC
cdr3_aa: CASSLHNEQFF

clone_size: NA
j_call: TRBJ1-5
v_call: TRBV30
d_call: TRBD1
cdr3_nt: TGTGCCTGGGGGGGACAGACTATTCTTCAGCCCCAGCATTTT
cdr3_aa: CAWGGQTILQPQHF

clone_size: NA
j_call: TRBJ2-2
v_call: TRBV19
d_call: NA
cdr3_nt: TGTGCCAGTAGACGGGGGACCGCGAGTTTGACCGGGGAGCTGTTTTTT
cdr3_aa: CASRRGTASLTGELFF

clone_size: NA
j_call: TRBJ1-1
v_call: TRBV6-5
d_call: TRBD1
cdr3_nt: TGTGCCAGCAGTAGGCAGACAGGGGTTAGCACTGAAGCTTTCTTT
cdr3_aa: CASSRQTGVSTEAFF

clone_size: few
j_call: TRBJ2-3
v_call: TRBV9
d_call: TRBD2
cdr3_nt: TGTGCCAGCAGCGGCCCCTCTAGCGGGATTCAAGATACGCAGTATTTT
cdr3_aa: CASSGPSSGIQDTQYF

clone_size: NA
j_call: TRBJ2-1
v_call: TRBV14
d_call: NA
cdr3_nt: TGTGCCAGCAGCCTGGTGGGATCCATTGAGCAGTTCTTC
cdr3_aa: CASSLVGSIEQFF

clone_size: NA
j_call: TRBJ1-2
v_call: TRBV18
d_call: NA
cdr3_nt: TGTGCCAGCTCGCGTCAGGGAGACTATGGCTACACCTTC
cdr3_aa: CASSRQGDYGYTF

clone_size: NA
j_call: TRBJ1-4
v_call: TRBV5-5
d_call: NA
cdr3_nt: TGTGCCAGCAGCTTTGGCTTGGGAAGGGGTGAACTGTTTTTT
cdr3_aa: CASSFGLGRGELFF

clone_size: NA
j_call: TRBJ1-1
v_call: TRBV27
d_call: NA
cdr3_nt: TGTGCCAGCAGTGGCTTGGGGGTCCAAGGAGCTTTCTTT
cdr3_aa: CASSGLGVQGAFF

clone_size: NA
j_call: TRBJ1-5
v_call: TRBV27
d_call: NA
cdr3_nt: TGTGCCAGCAGTTTATCGGAGGGGAGAAATCAGCCCCAGCATTTT
cdr3_aa: CASSLSEGRNQPQHF

clone_size: NA
j_call: TRBJ1-2
v_call: TRBV3-1/TRBV3-2
d_call: NA
cdr3_nt: TGTGCCTGCACCCCCCAGCGGGGTAACTATGGCTACACCTTC
cdr3_aa: CACTPQRGNYGYTF

clone_size: NA
j_call: TRBJ2-3
v_call: TRBV5-1
d_call: TRBD1
cdr3_nt: TGCGCCAGCAGCTGGGCCCCGGGACAGGACGGAGATACGCAGTATTTT
cdr3_aa: CASSWAPGQDGDTQYF

clone_size: NA
j_call: TRBJ2-7
v_call: TRBV6-2/TRBV6-3
d_call: NA
cdr3_nt: TGTGCCAGCAGTAGGGGGGAGATGGGATACGAGCAGTACTTC
cdr3_aa: CASSRGEMGYEQYF